This note documents a single TCR beta chain sequence. The antigen remains unidentified. The sample originates from a study of beta chain features in type 1 diabetes. The overall study: Patients and healthy donors were similar in age, gender and cell yields. Findings and limits, study-wide: Type 1 diabetes patients had fewer VDJ junction insertions and more deletions.

After removal of 4 bases from V and 4 bases from J, the junction contained 7 bases not matched to a gene. The CDR3 sequence is 17 residues long. Germline CDR1 reads SGHNT; CDR2 reads YYREEE (reference sequence). Of the isolated RNA, all was reverse transcribed, and so the sequenced material was expressed TCRB transcripts. Naive, central memory and regulatory T cell samples came to a mean of roughly 4 million reads. The table came from immunoSEQ multiplex PCR; TCRdb's copy has only in-frame clones and leaves some out. The data hold more than 300,000 clones, with 7.5% to 9% observed a single time. All sorted populations exceeded 98% purity.

Sequencing input: central memory CD4+ T cells from blood. The sequence derives from a woman in her late teens or twenties in good health. This chain joins TRBV5-4 and TRBJ2-6, with 11 nucleotides matching TRBD1. The CDR3 DNA is TGTGCCAGCAGCCCAGGACAGGGGGCTAGAGGGGCCAACGTCCTGACTTTC. Residues: CASSPGQGARGANVLTF.